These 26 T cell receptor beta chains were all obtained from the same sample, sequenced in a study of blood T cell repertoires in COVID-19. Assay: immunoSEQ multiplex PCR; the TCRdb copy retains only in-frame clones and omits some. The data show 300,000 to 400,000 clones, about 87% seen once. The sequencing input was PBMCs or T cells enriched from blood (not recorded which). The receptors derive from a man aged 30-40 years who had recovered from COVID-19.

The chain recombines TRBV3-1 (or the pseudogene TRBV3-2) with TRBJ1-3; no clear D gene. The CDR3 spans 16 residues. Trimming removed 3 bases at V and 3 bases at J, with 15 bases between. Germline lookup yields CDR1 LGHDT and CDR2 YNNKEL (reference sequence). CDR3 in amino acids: CASSQPGEGYGNTIYF. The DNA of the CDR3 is TGTGCCAGCAGCCAGCCCGGTGAGGGTTATGGAAACACCATATATTTT.

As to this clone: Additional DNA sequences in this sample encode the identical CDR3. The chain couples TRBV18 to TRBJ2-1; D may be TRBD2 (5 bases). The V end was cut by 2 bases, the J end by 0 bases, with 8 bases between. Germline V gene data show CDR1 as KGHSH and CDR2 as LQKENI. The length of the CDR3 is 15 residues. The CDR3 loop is CASSPTGSSYNEQFF. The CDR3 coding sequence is TGTGCCAGCTCACCAACGGGGAGCTCCTACAATGAGCAGTTCTTC.

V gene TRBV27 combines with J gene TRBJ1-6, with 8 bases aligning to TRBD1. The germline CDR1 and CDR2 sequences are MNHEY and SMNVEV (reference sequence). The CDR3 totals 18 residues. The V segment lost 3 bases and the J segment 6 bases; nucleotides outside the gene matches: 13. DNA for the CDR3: TGTGCCAGCAGTTTCCTATCCGGGACAGGCGTTAGTAATTCACCCCTCCACTTT. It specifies CASSFLSGTGVSNSPLHF.

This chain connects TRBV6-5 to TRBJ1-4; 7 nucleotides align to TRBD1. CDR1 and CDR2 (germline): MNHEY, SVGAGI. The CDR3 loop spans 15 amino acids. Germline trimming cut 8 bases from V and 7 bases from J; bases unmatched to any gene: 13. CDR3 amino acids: CASRGRTGAGEKLFF. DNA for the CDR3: TGTGCCAGCCGCGGTAGAACAGGGGCCGGTGAAAAACTGTTTTTT.

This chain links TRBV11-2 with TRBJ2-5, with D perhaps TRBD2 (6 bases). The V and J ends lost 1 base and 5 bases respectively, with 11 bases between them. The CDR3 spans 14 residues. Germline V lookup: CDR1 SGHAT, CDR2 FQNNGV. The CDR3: CASSLVLREETQYF. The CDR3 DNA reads TGTGCCAGCAGCTTAGTACTTCGGGAGGAGACCCAGTACTTC.

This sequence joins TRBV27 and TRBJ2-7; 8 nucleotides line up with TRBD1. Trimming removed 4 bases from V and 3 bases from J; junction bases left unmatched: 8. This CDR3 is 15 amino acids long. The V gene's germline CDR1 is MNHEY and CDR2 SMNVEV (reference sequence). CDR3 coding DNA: TGTGCCAGCAGTTCTGCGGACAGGGTGCTCTACGAGCAGTACTTC. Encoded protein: CASSSADRVLYEQYF.

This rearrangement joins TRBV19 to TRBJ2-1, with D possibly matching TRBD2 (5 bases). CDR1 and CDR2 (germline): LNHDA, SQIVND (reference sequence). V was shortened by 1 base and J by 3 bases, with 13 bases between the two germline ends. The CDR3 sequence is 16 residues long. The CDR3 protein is CASSIGGSRLYNEQFF. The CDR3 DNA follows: TGTGCCAGTAGTATAGGAGGGTCCCGTCTCTACAATGAGCAGTTCTTC.

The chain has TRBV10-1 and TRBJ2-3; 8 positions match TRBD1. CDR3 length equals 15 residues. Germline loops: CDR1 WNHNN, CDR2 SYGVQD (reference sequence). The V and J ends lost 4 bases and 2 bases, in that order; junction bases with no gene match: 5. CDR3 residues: CASSVGQGATDTQYF. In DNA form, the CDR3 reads TGCGCCAGCAGTGTGGGGCAGGGGGCCACAGATACGCAGTATTTT.

The chain's CDR3 is CASSPSPGSGLNEQFF. In nucleotides, the CDR3 is TGTGCCAGCAGTCCCTCTCCGGGTAGCGGGCTCAATGAGCAGTTCTTC. This sequence joins TRBV27 and TRBJ2-1; 7 nucleotides match TRBD2. V shed 5 bases and J 6 bases; nucleotides not matched to a gene: 13. The CDR3 is made up of 16 amino acids. Germline V gene sequence: CDR1 MNHEY, CDR2 SMNVEV (reference sequence).

The CDR3 reads CASSSGVNYGYTF. CDR3 nucleotides: TGTGCCAGCAGTTCCGGAGTTAACTATGGCTACACCTTC. The chain links TRBV28 to TRBJ1-2; D is undetermined. The CDR3 totals 13 residues. Per germline, CDR1 MDHEN and CDR2 SYDVKM. V lost 4 bases, J lost 1 base, and 7 bases lay in between.

CDR3 in amino acids: CASSYAGMNTEAFF. CDR3 sequence (DNA): TGTGCCAGCAGCTACGCAGGTATGAACACTGAAGCTTTCTTT. V usage is TRBV5-8 and J usage is TRBJ1-1; D gene ambiguous. In germline, CDR1 is SGHTS, CDR2 YDEGEE. The CDR3 length is 14 residues. The germline V and J ends were trimmed by 3 bases and 0 bases, with 9 bases remaining between them.

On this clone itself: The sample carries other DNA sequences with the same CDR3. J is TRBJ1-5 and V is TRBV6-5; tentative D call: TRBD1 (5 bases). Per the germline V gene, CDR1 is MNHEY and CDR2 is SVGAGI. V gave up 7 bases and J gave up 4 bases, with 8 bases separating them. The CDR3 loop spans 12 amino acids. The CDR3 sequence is CASTQGNQPQHF. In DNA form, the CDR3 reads TGTGCCAGCACCCAGGGAAATCAGCCCCAGCATTTT.

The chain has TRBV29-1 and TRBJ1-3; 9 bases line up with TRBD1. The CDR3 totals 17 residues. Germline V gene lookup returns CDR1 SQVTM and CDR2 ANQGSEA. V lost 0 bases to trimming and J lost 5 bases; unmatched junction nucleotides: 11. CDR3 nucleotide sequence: TGCAGCGTTGAAGAGGGGGGCCAGGGACAGGGAAGAAACACCATATATTTT. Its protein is CSVEEGGQGQGRNTIYF. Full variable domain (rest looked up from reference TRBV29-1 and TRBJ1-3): SAVISQKPSRDICQRGTSLTIQCQVDSQVTMMFWYRQQPGQSLTLIATANQGSEATYESGFVIDKFPISRPNLTFSTLTVSNMSPEDSSIYLCSVEEGGQGQGRNTIYFGEGSWLTVV.

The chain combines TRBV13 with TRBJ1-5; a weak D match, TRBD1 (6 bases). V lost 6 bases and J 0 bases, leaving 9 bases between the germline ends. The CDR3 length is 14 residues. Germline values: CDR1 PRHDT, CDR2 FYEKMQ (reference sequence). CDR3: CASSRGGSNQPQHF. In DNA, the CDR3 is TGTGCCAGCAGTCGAGGGGGTAGCAATCAGCCCCAGCATTTT.

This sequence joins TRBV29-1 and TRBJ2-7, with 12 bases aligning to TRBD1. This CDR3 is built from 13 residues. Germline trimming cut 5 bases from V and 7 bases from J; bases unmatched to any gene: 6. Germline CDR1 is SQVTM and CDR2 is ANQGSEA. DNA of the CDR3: TGCAGCGTTAGGGGACAGGGGGCTGGGGAGCAGTACTTC. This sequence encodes CSVRGQGAGEQYF.

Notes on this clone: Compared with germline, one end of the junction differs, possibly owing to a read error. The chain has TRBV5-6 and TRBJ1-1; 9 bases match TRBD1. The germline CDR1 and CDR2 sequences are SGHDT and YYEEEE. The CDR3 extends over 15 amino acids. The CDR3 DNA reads TGTGCCAGCAGCTTGTCTTGGGACAGGGTTCGTGGATGGGGTTTT. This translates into CASSLSWDRVRGWGF.

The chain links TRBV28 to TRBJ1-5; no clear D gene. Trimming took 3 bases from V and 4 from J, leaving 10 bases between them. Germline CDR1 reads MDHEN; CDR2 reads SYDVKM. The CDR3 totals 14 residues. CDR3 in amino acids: CASSFNLENQPQHF. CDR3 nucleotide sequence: TGTGCCAGCAGTTTCAACCTCGAGAATCAGCCCCAGCATTTT.

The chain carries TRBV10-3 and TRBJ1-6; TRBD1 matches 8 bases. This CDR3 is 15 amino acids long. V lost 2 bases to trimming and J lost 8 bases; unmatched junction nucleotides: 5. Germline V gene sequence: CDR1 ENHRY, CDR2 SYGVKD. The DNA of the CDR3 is TGTGCCATCAGTGAGACTGGGACAGGAGATTCACCCCTCCACTTT. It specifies CAISETGTGDSPLHF.

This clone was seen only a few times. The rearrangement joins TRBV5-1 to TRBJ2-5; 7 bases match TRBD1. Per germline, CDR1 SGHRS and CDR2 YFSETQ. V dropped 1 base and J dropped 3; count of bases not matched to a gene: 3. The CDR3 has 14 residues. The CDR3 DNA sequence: TGCGCCAGCAGCTTGCTAGGGGGCGAAGAGACCCAGTACTTC. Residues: CASSLLGGEETQYF.

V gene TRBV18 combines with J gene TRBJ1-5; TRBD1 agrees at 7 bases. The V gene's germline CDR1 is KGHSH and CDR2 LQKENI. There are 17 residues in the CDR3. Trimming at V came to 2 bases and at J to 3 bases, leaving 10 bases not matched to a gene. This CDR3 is CASSPGQADAANQPQHF. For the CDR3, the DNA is TGTGCCAGCTCACCAGGACAGGCGGACGCCGCCAATCAGCCCCAGCATTTT.

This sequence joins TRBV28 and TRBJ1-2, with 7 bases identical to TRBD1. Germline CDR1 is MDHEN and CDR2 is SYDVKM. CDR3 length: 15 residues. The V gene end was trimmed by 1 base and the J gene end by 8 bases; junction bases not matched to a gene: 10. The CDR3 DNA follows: TGTGCCAGCAGTTTATACCCAGGGGGTATTGGCGGCTACACCTTC. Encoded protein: CASSLYPGGIGGYTF.

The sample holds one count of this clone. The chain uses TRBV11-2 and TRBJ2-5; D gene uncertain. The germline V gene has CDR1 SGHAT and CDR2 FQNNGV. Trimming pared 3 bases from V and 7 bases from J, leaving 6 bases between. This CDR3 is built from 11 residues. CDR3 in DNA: TGTGCCAGCAGCTTGACGGGGACCCAGTACTTC. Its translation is CASSLTGTQYF. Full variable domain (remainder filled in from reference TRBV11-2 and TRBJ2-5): EAGVAQSPRYKIIEKRQSVAFWCNPISGHATLYWYQQILGQGPKLLIQFQNNGVVDDSQLPKDRFSAERLKGVDSTLKIQPAKLEDSAVYLCASSLTGTQYFGPGTRLLVL.

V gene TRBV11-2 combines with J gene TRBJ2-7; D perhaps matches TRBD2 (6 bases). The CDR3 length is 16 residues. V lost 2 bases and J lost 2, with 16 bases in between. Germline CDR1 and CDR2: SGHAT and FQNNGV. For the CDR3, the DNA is TGTGCCAGCAGCTTACGAGGCACTAGCTTAACCTACGAGCAGTACTTC. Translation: CASSLRGTSLTYEQYF.

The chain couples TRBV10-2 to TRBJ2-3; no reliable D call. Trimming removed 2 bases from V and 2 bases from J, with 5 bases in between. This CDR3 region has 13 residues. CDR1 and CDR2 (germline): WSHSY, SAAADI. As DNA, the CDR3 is TGCGCCAGCAGTGAGAGCCTCACAGATACGCAGTATTTT. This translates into CASSESLTDTQYF.

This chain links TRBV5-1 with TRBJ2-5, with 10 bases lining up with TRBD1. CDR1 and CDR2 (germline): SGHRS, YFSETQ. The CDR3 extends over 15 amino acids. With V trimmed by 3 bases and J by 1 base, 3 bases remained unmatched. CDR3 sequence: CASSSTGGGQETQYF. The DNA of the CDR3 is TGCGCCAGCAGCTCGACAGGGGGCGGCCAAGAGACCCAGTACTTC.

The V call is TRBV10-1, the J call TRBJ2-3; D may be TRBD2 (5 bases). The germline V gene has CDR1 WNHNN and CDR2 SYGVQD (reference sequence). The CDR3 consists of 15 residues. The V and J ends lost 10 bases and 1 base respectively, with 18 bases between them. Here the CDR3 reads CATSSQLEGTDTQYF. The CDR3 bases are TGCGCCACTTCGAGCCAGTTGGAGGGCACAGATACGCAGTATTTT.